This entry is about one T cell receptor (beta chain). The CDR3 consists of 15 residues. Germline assignment: CDR1 LNHDA and CDR2 SQIVND (reference sequence). V shed 4 bases, J shed 1 base, and the junction held 6 bases outside the gene matches. This entry belongs to a study of blood T cell repertoires in COVID-19. Study background: COVID-19 samples collected from the United States, Italy and Spain covered acute and convalescent phases. Nucleic acid was either cDNA or gDNA, and it came from T cells, B-cell-depleted T cells, or PBMCs.

As processed by the authors: Researchers report that nucleated cell counts were estimated from reference gene primer amplification. Data came from immunoSEQ multiplex PCR; TCRdb stores just in-frame clones and leaves some out. V and J calls plus clone size are reproduced from that table; the DNA served to infer D and trimming. The profile shows about 350,000 clones, approximately 90% of them singletons. This rearrangement joins TRBV19 to TRBJ1-1; 7 bases agree with TRBD1. The sequencing sample was made of peripheral blood. This receptor was taken from a woman aged 18 to 35 who had recovered from COVID-19. CDR3 nucleotides: TGTGCCAGTAGTACCCGACAGGGAGAGAACACTGAAGCTTTCTTT. Translated, it gives CASSTRQGENTEAFF.